This TCR beta chain was captured by sequencing in a study of blood T cell repertoires in COVID-19. For the study at large: Spain, Italy and the United States supplied samples that represented acute and convalescent COVID-19. T cells, B-cell-depleted T cells, or PBMCs provided the cDNA or gDNA that served as material.

Study processing details: Using reference gene primer amplification, nucleated cell counts were estimated. Sequenced by immunoSEQ multiplex PCR; TCRdb stores in-frame clones only, minus some. D and trimming come from the DNA, and the V and J calls and clone size come from that table. The sample lists 100,000 to 150,000 clones; 88% were seen once. Trimming shortened V by 11 bases and J by 6 bases, and 20 bases separated the two germline ends. Germline CDR1 reads MNHNY; CDR2 reads SVGAGI (reference sequence). This CDR3 region has 13 residues. Sequencing was performed on peripheral blood. This clonotype originated in a human donor in a cohort sampled during active COVID-19. This chain joins TRBV6-6 and TRBJ2-7; D unresolved. The CDR3 sequence is CAVTPGTASEQYF. The CDR3 nucleotides read TGTGCCGTCACGCCTGGCACCGCCTCCGAGCAGTACTTC.